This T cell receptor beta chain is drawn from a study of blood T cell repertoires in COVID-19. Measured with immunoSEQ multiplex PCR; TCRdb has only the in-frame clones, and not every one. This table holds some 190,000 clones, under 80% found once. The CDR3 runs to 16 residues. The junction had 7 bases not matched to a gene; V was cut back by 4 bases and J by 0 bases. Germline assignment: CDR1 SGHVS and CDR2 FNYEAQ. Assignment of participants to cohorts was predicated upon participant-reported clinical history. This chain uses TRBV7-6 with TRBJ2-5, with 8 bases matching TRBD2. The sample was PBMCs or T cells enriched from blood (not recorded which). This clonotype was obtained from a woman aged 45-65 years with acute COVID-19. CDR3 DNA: TGTGCCAGCAGCTCACGCGGGGGGTCGTACCAAGAGACCCAGTACTTC. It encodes CASSSRGGSYQETQYF.